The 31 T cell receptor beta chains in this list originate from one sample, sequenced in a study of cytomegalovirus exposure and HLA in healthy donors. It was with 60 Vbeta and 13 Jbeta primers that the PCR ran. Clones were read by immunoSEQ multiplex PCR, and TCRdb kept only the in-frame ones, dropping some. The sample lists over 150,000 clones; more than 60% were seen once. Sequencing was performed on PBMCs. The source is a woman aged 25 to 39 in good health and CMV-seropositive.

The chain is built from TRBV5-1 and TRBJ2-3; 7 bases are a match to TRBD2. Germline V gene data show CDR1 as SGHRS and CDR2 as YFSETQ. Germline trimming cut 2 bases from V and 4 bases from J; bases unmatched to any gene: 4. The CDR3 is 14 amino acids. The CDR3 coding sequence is TGCGCCAGCAGCTTCGGCACTAGCGCAGATACGCAGTATTTT. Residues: CASSFGTSADTQYF.

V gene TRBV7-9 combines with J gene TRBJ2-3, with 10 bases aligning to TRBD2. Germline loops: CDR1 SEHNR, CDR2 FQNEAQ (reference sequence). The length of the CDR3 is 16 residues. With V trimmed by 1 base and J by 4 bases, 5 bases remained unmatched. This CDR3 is CASSLGRLAGADTQYF. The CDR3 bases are TGTGCCAGCAGCTTAGGAAGGCTAGCGGGAGCAGATACGCAGTATTTT.

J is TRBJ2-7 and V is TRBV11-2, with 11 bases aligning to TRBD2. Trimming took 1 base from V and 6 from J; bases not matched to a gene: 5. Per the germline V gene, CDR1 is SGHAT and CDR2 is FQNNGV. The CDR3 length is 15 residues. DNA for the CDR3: TGTGCCAGCAGCTTAGTCTTAGCGGGAGGGAGCGAGCAGTACTTC. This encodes CASSLVLAGGSEQYF.

The CDR3 coding sequence is TGTGCCAGTAGTCCCGCCGGGACTAGCGGGAGGAGGAATGAGCAGTTCTTC. Protein sequence: CASSPAGTSGRRNEQFF. The chain is built from TRBV19 and TRBJ2-1; 15 nucleotides match TRBD2. Germline assignment: CDR1 LNHDA and CDR2 SQIVND (reference sequence). V gave up 5 bases and J gave up 7 bases; unmatched junction bases: 9. The CDR3 spans 17 residues.

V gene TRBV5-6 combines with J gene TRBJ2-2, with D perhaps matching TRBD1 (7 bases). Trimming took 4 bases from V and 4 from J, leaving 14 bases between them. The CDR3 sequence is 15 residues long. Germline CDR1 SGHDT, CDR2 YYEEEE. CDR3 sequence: CASSHNRGGTGELFF. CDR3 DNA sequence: TGTGCCAGCAGCCATAACAGGGGAGGCACCGGGGAGCTGTTTTTT.

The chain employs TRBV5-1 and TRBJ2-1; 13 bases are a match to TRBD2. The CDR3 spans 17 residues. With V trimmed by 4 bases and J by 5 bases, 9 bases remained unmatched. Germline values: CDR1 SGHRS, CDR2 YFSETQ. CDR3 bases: TGCGCCAGCAGCCCTCAACCGGGACTAGCGGGGAACAATGAGCAGTTCTTC. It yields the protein CASSPQPGLAGNNEQFF.

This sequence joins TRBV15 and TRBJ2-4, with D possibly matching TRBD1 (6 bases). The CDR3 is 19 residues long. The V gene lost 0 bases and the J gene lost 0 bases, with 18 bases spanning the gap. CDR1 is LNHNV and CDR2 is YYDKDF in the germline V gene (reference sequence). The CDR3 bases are TGTGCCACCAGCAGAGATCACGGTTGGCAGGGGTTAGCCAAAAACATTCAGTACTTC. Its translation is CATSRDHGWQGLAKNIQYF.

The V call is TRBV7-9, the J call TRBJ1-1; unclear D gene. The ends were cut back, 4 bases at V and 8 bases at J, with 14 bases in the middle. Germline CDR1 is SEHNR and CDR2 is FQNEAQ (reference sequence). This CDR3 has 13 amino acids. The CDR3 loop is CASSYGRPLEAFF. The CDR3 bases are TGTGCCAGCAGCTATGGCAGGCCCTTAGAAGCTTTCTTT.

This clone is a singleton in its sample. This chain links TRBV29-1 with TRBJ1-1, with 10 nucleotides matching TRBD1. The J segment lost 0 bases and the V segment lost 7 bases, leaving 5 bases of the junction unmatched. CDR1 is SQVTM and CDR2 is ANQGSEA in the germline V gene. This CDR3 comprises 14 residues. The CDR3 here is CSGSTGGLNTEAFF. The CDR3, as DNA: TGCAGCGGATCGACAGGGGGCTTGAACACTGAAGCTTTCTTT.

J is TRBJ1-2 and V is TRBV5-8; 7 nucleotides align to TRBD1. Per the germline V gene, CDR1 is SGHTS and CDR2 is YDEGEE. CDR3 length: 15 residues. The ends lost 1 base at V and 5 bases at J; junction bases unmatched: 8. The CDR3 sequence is CASSLMEGAWYGYTF. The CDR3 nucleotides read TGTGCCAGCAGCTTGATGGAGGGGGCGTGGTATGGCTACACCTTC.

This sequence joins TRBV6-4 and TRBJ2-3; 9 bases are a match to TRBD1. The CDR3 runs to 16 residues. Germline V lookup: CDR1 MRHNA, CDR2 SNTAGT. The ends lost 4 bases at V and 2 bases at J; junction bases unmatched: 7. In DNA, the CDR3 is TGTGCCAGCAGTGCCCGGACAGGGGCCCACACAGATACGCAGTATTTT. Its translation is CASSARTGAHTDTQYF.

The CDR3 DNA sequence: TGTGCCAGCAGTTTAAGAATCCCGGTAGGAACGGCTAGCGGGAGTATCTACGAGCAGTACTTC. This gives the protein CASSLRIPVGTASGSIYEQYF. The gene calls are TRBV27 and TRBJ2-7; 10 positions agree with TRBD2. Germline lookup yields CDR1 MNHEY and CDR2 SMNVEV (reference sequence). After removal of 2 bases from V and 3 bases from J, the junction contained 22 bases not matched to a gene. The CDR3 has 21 residues.

The DNA for the CDR3 is TGTGCCGGATGGGACAGGCCCGTTGAGACCCAGTACTTC. Its translation is CAGWDRPVETQYF. The chain recombines TRBV2 with TRBJ2-5; TRBD1 matches 8 bases. V lost 11 bases to trimming and J lost 5 bases; unmatched junction nucleotides: 10. This CDR3 spans 13 amino acids. The germline gives CDR1 SNHLY, CDR2 FYNNEI.

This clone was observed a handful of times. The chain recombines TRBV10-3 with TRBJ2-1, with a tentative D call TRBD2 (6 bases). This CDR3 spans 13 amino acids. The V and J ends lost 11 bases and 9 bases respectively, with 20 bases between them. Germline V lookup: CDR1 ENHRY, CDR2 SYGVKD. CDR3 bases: TGTGCCTCGACCGGGACTGCGGAGCCTGAGCAGTTCTTC. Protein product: CASTGTAEPEQFF.

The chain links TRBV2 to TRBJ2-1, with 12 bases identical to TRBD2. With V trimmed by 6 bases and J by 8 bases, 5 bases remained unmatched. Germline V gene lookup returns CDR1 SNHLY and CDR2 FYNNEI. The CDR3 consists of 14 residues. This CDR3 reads CASSEGLAGDEQFF. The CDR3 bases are TGTGCCAGCAGCGAGGGACTAGCGGGTGATGAGCAGTTCTTC. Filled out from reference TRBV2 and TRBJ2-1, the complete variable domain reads EPEVTQTPSHQVTQMGQEVILRCVPISNHLYFYWYRQILGQKVEFLVSFYNNEISEKSEIFDDQFSVERPDGSNFTLKIRSTKLEDSAMYFCASSEGLAGDEQFFGPGTRLTVL.

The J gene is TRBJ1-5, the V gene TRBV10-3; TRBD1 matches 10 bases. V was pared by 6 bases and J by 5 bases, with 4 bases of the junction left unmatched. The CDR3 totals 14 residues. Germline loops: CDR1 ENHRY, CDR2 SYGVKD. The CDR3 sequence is CAISGQGVDQPQHF. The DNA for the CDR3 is TGTGCCATCAGCGGACAGGGGGTGGATCAGCCCCAGCATTTT.

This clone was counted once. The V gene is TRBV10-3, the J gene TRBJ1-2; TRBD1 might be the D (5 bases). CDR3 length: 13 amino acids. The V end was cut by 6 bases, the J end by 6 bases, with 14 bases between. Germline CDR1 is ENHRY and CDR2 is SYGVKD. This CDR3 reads CAISPGDGDGYTF. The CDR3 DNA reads TGTGCCATCAGCCCGGGGGACGGAGATGGCTACACCTTC.

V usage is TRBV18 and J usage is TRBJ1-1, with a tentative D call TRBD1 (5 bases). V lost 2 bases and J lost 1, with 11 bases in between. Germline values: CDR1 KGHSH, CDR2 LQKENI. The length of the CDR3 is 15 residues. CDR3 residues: CASSPRTNPNTEAFF. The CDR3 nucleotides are TGTGCCAGCTCACCAAGGACAAACCCGAACACTGAAGCTTTCTTT.

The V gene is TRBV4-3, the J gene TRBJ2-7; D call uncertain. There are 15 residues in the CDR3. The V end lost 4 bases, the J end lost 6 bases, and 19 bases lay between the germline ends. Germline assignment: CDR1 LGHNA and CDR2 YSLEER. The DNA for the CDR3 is TGCGCCAGCAGCCTCGGCGTTAGCTCTGGCCCCGAGCAGTACTTC. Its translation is CASSLGVSSGPEQYF.

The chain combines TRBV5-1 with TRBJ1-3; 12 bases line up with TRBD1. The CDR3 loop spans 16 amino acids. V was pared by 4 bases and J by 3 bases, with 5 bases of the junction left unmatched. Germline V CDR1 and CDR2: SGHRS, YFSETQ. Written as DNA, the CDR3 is TGCGCCAGCAGCGAGGGACAGGGGGCGGTTGGAAACACCATATATTTT. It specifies CASSEGQGAVGNTIYF.

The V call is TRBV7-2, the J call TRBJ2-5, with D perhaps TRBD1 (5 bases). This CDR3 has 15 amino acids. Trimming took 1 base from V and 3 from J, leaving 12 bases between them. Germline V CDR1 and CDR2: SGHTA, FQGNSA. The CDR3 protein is CASSLVVGAEETQYF. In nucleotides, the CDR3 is TGTGCCAGCAGCTTAGTGGTAGGGGCAGAAGAGACCCAGTACTTC.

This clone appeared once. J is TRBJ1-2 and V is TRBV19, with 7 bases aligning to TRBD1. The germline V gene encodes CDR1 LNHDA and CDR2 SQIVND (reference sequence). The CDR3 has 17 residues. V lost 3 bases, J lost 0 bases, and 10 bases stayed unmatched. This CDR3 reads CASSIPGQSKANYGYTF. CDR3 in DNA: TGTGCCAGTAGTATCCCGGGACAGAGTAAAGCTAACTATGGCTACACCTTC.

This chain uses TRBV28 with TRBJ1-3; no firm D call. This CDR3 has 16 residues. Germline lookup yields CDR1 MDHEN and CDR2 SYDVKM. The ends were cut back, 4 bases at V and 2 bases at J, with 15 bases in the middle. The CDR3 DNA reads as TGTGCCAGCAGTTCGGCGTTGCACTACCCTGGAAACACCATATATTTT. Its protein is CASSSALHYPGNTIYF.

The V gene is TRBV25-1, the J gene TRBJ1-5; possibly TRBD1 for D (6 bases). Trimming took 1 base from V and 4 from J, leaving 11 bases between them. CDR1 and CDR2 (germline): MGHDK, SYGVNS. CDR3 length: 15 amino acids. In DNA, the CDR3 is TGTGCCAGCAGTGAATTACCGGACAGTAATCAGCCCCAGCATTTT. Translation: CASSELPDSNQPQHF.

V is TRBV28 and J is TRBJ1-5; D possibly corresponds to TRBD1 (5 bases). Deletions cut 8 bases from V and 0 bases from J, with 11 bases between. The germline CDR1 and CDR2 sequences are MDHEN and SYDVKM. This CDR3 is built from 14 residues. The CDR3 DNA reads TGTGCCAGCTCTACACAGGTTAGCAATCAGCCCCAGCATTTT. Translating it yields CASSTQVSNQPQHF.

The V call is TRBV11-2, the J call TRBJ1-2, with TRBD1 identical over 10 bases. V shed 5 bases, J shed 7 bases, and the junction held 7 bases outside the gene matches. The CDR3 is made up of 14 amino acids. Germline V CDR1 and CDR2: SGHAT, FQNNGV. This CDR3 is CASSPTRTGGGYTF. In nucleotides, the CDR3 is TGTGCCAGCAGCCCCACTCGGACAGGGGGTGGCTACACCTTC.

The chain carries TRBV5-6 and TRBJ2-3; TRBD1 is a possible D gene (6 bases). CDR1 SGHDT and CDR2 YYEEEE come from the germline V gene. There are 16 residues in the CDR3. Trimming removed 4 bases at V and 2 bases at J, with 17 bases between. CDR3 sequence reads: CASSGETGHLTDTQYF. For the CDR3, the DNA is TGTGCCAGCAGCGGAGAGACGGGACACCTCACAGATACGCAGTATTTT.

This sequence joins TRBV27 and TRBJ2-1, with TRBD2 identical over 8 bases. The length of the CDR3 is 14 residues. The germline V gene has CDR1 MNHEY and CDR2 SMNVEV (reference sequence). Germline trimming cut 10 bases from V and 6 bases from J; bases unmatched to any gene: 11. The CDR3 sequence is CATQGGLAGNEQFF. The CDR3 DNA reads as TGTGCCACCCAAGGAGGTCTAGCGGGCAATGAGCAGTTCTTC.

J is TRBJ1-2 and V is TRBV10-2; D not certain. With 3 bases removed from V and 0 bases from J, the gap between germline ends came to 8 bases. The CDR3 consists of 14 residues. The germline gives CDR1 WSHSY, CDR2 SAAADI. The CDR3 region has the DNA TGCGCCAGCAGTGAAACCAGTCCTAACTATGGCTACACCTTC. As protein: CASSETSPNYGYTF.

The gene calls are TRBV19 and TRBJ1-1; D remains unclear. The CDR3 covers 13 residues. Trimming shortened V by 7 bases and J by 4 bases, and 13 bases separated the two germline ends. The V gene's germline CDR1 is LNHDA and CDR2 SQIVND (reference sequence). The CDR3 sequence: CASTKQLGTEAFF. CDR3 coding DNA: TGTGCCAGTACCAAACAGTTGGGCACTGAAGCTTTCTTT.

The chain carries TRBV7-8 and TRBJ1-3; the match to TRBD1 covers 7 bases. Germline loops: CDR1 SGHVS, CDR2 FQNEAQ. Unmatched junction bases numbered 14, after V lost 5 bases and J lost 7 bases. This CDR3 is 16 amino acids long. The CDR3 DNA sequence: TGTGCCAGCAGCGCCGCCGAGGGGGCGAGAGCCAACACCATATATTTT. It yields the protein CASSAAEGARANTIYF.